The T cell receptor (beta chain) described here comes from a study of response to subunit inactivated influenza vaccine (dated by TCRdb to the late 2010s). For the study in its entirety: The study used deep quantitative T cell receptor repertoire profiling to track responses to a trivalent subunit inactivated influenza vaccine. General study outcomes and caveats: The authors suggested that each seasonal influenza vaccination may recruit only a limited number of new T cells.

Many counts were recorded for this clonotype. Its antigen is unknown. Nothing much larger sits one base from this clone, and base qualities are not available. The time point label here, explained by the study, means: approximately 40 days after influenza vaccine administration. V is cut by 4 bases and J by 6 bases, and the space between the germline ends is 14 bases. The CDR3 goes from the cysteine to the phenylalanine over 13 residues. The entry retains the CDR3 DNA only, 39 bases that are in frame from base 1. The germline V gene (reference sequence) specifies SGHKS as CDR1 and YYEKEE as CDR2. The library was made by RT-PCR. Instrument used: Illumina HiSeq 2500. TCRdb trimmed the raw reads at Q25, called clones with MiXCR and kept productive beta chains. Each entry merges the rows of one CDR3 protein and shows their most common DNA and genes. Here the sample has 540,000 or so distinct CDR3 sequences; roughly 13% occur a single time. Clones ranked in the top ten supply around 13% of the sample.

The receptor was derived from a man aged 45-65 years who received an inactivated influenza vaccine. Donor details come from another sample of the same person, matched by shared clones. This sequence uses TRBV5-5 and TRBJ2-7, with the D call perhaps TRBD1 or TRBD2, each one matching 6 bases. The sample here was PBMCs from blood, taken about 40 days after vaccination. The sequenced DNA: TGTGCCAGCAGCGGGAGGACAGCCCTCGAGCAGTACTTC. Its translation reads: CASSGRTALEQYF.